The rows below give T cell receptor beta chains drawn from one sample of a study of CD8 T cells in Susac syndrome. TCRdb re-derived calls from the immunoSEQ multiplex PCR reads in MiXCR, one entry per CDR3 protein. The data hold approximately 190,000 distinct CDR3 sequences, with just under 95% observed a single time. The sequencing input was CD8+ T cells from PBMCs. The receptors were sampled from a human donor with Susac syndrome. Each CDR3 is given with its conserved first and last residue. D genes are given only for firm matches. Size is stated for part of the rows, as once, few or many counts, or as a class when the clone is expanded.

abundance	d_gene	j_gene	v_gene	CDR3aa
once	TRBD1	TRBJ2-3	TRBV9	CASSKGQGISTDTQYF
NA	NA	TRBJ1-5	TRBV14	CASSTDGVINQPQHF
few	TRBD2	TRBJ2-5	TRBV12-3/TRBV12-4	CASSLGGLAGETQYF
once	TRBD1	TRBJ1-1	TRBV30	CAWIGTANTEAFF
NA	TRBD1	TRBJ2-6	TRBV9	CASMRGGASGANVLTF
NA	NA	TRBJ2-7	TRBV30	CAWSGDTYEQYF
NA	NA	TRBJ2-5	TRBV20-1	CSARDSLLETQYF
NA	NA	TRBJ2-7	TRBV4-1	CASSQGNRESNEQYF
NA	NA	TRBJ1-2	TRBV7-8	CASSEGQGTAYGYTF
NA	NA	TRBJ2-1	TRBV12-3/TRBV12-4	CASRSGEFYNEQFF
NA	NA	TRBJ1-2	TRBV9	CASSESGVGGYTF
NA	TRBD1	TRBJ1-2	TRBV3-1	CASSHHSTGDYGYTF
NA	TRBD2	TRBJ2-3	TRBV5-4	CASSWSGRRDTQYF
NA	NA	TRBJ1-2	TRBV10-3	CAISEDPNYGYTF
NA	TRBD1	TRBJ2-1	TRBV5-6	CASSQLWDRGYQEQFF
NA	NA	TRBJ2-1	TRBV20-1	CSASTSNEQFF
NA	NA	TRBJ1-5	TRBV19	CASSILNEQPQHF
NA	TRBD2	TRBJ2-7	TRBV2	CASRAGGVEQYF
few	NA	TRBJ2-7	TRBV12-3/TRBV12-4	CASSTTSYEQYF
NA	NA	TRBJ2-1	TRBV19	CASSRDWDNEQFF
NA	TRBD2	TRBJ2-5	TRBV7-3	CASSLGLAGRETQYF
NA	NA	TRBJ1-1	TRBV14	CASSQIRMNTEAFF
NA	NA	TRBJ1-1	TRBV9	CASRPGTAEAFF
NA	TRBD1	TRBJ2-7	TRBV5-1	CASRSGGDEQYF
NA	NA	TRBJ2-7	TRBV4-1	CASSQALSKSYEQYF
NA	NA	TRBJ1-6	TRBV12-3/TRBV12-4	CASSSRVRGNNSPLHF
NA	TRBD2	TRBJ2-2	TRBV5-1	CASSSREGLGELFF
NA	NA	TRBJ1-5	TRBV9	CASSASGEQPQHF
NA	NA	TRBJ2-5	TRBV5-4	CASTLGGGDETQYF
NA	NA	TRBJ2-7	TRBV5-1	CASSFSGGGYSYEQYF
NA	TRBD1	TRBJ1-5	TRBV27	CASSSGQGNNQPQHF
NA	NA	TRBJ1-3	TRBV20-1	CSAEGPPRDSGNTIYF
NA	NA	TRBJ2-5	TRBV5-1	CASSRDLGLETQYF
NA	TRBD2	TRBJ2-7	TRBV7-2	CASSLGGLAGLTYEQYF
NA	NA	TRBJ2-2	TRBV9	CASSVSGVAGELFF
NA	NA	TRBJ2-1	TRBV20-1	CSARDIPGSYNEQFF
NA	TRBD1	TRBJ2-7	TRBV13	CASSPGTAVYEQYF
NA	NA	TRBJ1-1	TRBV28	CASTLWGTAVEAFF
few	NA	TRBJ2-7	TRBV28	CASSLGGSPYEQYF
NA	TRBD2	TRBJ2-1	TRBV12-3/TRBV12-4	CASRLAGFSYYNEQFF
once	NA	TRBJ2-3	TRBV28	CASSNPTLDTDTQYF
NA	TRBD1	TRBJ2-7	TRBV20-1	CSARWTGNSYEQYF
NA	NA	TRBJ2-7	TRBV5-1	CASSFQTGTYEQYF
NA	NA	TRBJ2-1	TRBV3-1	CASSQDYARVNEQFF
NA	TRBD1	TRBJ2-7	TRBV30	CAWSQGAYEQYF
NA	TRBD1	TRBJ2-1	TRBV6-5	CASKSTGAYNEQFF
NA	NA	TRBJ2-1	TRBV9	CASSALILPGNEQFF
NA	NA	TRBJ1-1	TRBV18	CASSPEGGGTEAFF
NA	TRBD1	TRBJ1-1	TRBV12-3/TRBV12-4	CASSPQGADTEAFF